Following are 2 T cell receptor beta chains from one sample sequenced in a study of CD8 T cells in Susac syndrome. Random hexamers were used to reverse transcribe about 0.5 to 1 ug of RNA. TCRdb used MiXCR to reprocess the immunoSEQ multiplex PCR reads, holding one entry per CDR3 protein. Of 95,000 to 150,000 distinct CDR3 sequences in the sample, nearly 96% were seen once. Sequencing used CD4+ T cells from PBMCs. These TCRs come from a human donor with Susac syndrome.

This clonotype was found once. This rearrangement joins TRBV20-1 to TRBJ1-1, with a possible D match to TRBD1 (5 bases). The CDR3 covers 14 residues. V was cut by 2 bases and J by 1 base, with 11 bases left in between. The germline gives CDR1 DFQATT, CDR2 SNEGSKA (reference sequence). CDR3 loop: CSARSRVSNTEAFF. In nucleotides, the CDR3 is TGCAGTGCTAGATCCAGGGTGTCGAACACTGAAGCTTTCTTT.

This chain links TRBV12-3 or TRBV12-4 with TRBJ2-7; weak D call: TRBD1 (8 bases). This CDR3 is 15 amino acids long. Trimming removed 5 bases at V and 6 bases at J, with 20 bases between. The CDR3 region has the DNA TGTGCCAGCAGTCACTACCGGACAGGGAGGGGCGAGCAGTACTTC. Its translation is CASSHYRTGRGEQYF.